Below, 28 T cell receptor beta chains from the same sample are listed, as sequenced in a study of regulatory T cells in long-lasting Graves disease. Time point reported: persistent/refractory GD, antithyroid drugs over 5 years with positive TRAb. Following extraction of RNA from PBMCs, that RNA was used to make the TCR library. Construction of the TCR beta libraries employed iRepertoire HTBI primers in conjunction with Arm-PCR of CDR3 regions. TCRdb passed the multiplex PCR reads through MiXCR, listing each CDR3 protein once. The data hold 430,000 or so distinct CDR3 sequences, with roughly a fifth observed a single time. Sequences were derived from peripheral blood mononuclear cells (PBMCs), sampled when the disease was refractory, from a patient treated with antithyroid drugs. Every receptor here comes from a female donor with Graves disease.

Many counts were recorded for this clonotype. This chain uses TRBV28 with TRBJ1-5, with 8 bases lining up with TRBD1. CDR1 and CDR2 (germline): MDHEN, SYDVKM. The CDR3 covers 14 residues. V lost 2 bases, J lost 6 bases, and 3 bases stayed unmatched. This CDR3 is CASSLGQGVQPQHF. CDR3 nucleotides: TGTGCCAGCAGTTTAGGACAGGGAGTTCAGCCCCAGCATTTT. Full variable domain (missing parts from reference TRBV28 and TRBJ1-5): DVKVTQSSRYLVKRTGEKVFLECVQDMDHENMFWYRQDPGLGLRLIYFSYDVKMKEKGDIPEGYSVSREKKERFSLILESASTNQTSMYLCASSLGQGVQPQHFGDGTRLSIL.

This clonotype was recorded at least ten times. J is TRBJ2-7 and V is TRBV2; 11 positions match TRBD2. With V trimmed by 6 bases and J by 5 bases, 12 bases remained unmatched. The length of the CDR3 is 16 residues. The germline V gene encodes CDR1 SNHLY and CDR2 FYNNEI. The CDR3 DNA sequence: TGTGCCAGCAGGGAGATAGCGGGAGGGCCTAGAAACGAGCAGTACTTC. Encoded protein: CASREIAGGPRNEQYF.

In this sample, this clonotype turned up many times. The CDR3 reads CATSDWTSATSKETQYF. The CDR3 DNA reads TGTGCCACCAGTGATTGGACTAGCGCCACAAGTAAAGAGACCCAGTACTTC. The rearrangement links TRBV24-1 to TRBJ2-5; 9 bases align to TRBD2. The CDR3 loop spans 17 amino acids. V was clipped by 2 bases and J by 3 bases; unmatched bases: 9. From germline, CDR1 is KGHDR and CDR2 SFDVKD.

This clonotype was counted ten times or more. The chain combines TRBV12-3 or TRBV12-4 with TRBJ2-2, with 9 bases lining up with TRBD1. The CDR3 covers 15 residues. V was clipped by 5 bases and J by 4 bases; unmatched bases: 5. The CDR3 DNA reads TGTGCCAGCAGTCGACAGGGGGAAATCACCGGGGAGCTGTTTTTT. This translates into CASSRQGEITGELFF.

The rearrangement links TRBV20-1 to TRBJ1-2; possibly TRBD1 for D (5 bases). Trimming left V 6 bases short and J 2 bases short, with 13 bases between. The CDR3 totals 13 residues. Looked up from germline, CDR1 is DFQATT and CDR2 is SNEGSKA (reference sequence). The CDR3 region is CSARVQRNYGYTF. The DNA for the CDR3 is TGCAGTGCCAGGGTACAAAGAAACTATGGCTACACCTTC.

This clonotype was detected many times. The chain links TRBV6-1 to TRBJ1-5; unclear D gene. The V end lost 7 bases, the J end lost 5 bases, and 12 bases lay between the germline ends. Germline values: CDR1 MNHNS, CDR2 SASEGT. The CDR3 runs 13 residues. In DNA, the CDR3 is TGTGCCAGCATGAAGGATTATGATCAGCCCCAGCATTTT. This sequence encodes CASMKDYDQPQHF.

This clonotype was seen a few times. The junction departs from the called germline gene at one end, perhaps through a read error. This chain uses TRBV6-1 with TRBJ2-2; D is perhaps TRBD1 or TRBD2 (5 bases each). CDR1 and CDR2 (germline): MNHNS, SASEGT. This CDR3 region has 15 residues. CDR3: CATPAGKGNTGEPFF. The CDR3 DNA reads TGTGCCACCCCCGCCGGGAAGGGGAACACCGGGGAGCCGTTTTTT.

This clonotype appeared a few times. The chain joins TRBV25-1 to TRBJ2-3; the match to TRBD1 covers 10 bases. The CDR3 consists of 16 residues. J gave up 2 bases and V 4 bases, and 6 bases lay outside the gene matches. CDR1 is MGHDK, CDR2 SYGVNS, per germline. CDR3 sequence reads: CASSAPGTGVTDTQYF. CDR3 DNA sequence: TGTGCCAGCAGTGCCCCCGGGACAGGGGTCACAGATACGCAGTATTTT.

On this clonotype itself: Germline is not matched at one junction end, which may reflect a read error. This chain connects TRBV30 to TRBJ2-7; 7 bases are shared with TRBD1. From germline, CDR1 is GTSNPN and CDR2 SVGIG (reference sequence). This CDR3 spans 13 amino acids. The CDR3 DNA reads TGTGCCTGGAGGCAGGGGGTCTCCTACGAGCAGTGCTTC. Protein sequence: CAWRQGVSYEQCF.

This clonotype occurred many times. The genes are TRBV11-1 and TRBJ2-5; the match to TRBD2 covers 8 bases. CDR3 length equals 14 residues. J was trimmed by 2 bases and V by 5 bases; bases with no gene match: 4. Germline V gene data show CDR1 as SGHAT and CDR2 as FQDESV (reference sequence). The CDR3 protein is CASSTTSGQETQYF. The CDR3 bases are TGTGCCAGCAGCACCACTAGCGGTCAAGAGACCCAGTACTTC.

In its sample, this clonotype was seen a few times. The V and J genes are TRBV19 and TRBJ2-7, with D unresolved. The V gene lost 0 bases and the J gene lost 1 base, with 7 bases spanning the gap. The CDR3 sequence is 14 residues long. Germline V gene lookup returns CDR1 LNHDA and CDR2 SQIVND (reference sequence). CDR3 DNA sequence: TGTGCCAGTAGTATAGAGGGCAGGTCCTACGAGCAGTACTTC. It translates to CASSIEGRSYEQYF. Drawing the rest from reference TRBV19 and TRBJ2-7, the complete variable domain is DGGITQSPKYLFRKEGQNVTLSCEQNLNHDAMYWYRQDPGQGLRLIYYSQIVNDFQKGDIAEGYSVSREKKESFPLTVTSAQKNPTAFYLCASSIEGRSYEQYFGPGTRLTVT.

Points on this clonotype: This CDR3 fails to terminate in the conserved phenylalanine or tryptophan, so it likely reflects a read error. This chain connects TRBV27 to TRBJ1-6; a weak D match, TRBD1 (5 bases). The CDR3 covers 16 residues. Germline CDR1 is MNHEY and CDR2 is SMNVEV (reference sequence). V was pared by 5 bases and J by 4 bases, with 15 bases between. In DNA, the CDR3 is TGTGCCAGCAGTAGAGGGACCCCTGAGTATAATTCACCCCTCCACTTG. It is translated as CASSRGTPEYNSPLHL.

This clonotype was detected ten times or more. The chain couples TRBV20-1 to TRBJ2-5; D perhaps matches TRBD1 (5 bases). Per the germline V gene, CDR1 is DFQATT and CDR2 is SNEGSKA (reference sequence). The germline V and J ends were trimmed by 5 bases and 3 bases, with 16 bases remaining between them. This CDR3 comprises 14 residues. CDR3 region: CSADPQGIEETQYF. Here the CDR3 DNA reads TGCAGTGCTGACCCCCAGGGTATAGAAGAGACCCAGTACTTC.

Notes on this clonotype: Since a much larger clone is just one base distant, this may be a read error. The rearrangement links TRBV11-2 to TRBJ2-7; a possible D gene is TRBD1 (5 bases). The CDR3 extends over 13 amino acids. The germline CDR1 and CDR2 sequences are SGHAT and FQNNGV. The CDR3 DNA follows: TGTGCCGGCAGCTTACTTTGGGCAGGGATTTTGTACTTC. Amino acids: CAGSLLWAGILYF.

This clonotype was seen a handful of times. The chain recombines TRBV20-1 with TRBJ2-1; 7 nucleotides match TRBD2. V shed 0 bases and J 7 bases; nucleotides not matched to a gene: 6. Germline V lookup: CDR1 DFQATT, CDR2 SNEGSKA (reference sequence). The CDR3 covers 14 residues. The CDR3, as DNA: TGCAGTGCTAGAGACCTGGACGGGGGGAATGAGCAGTTCTTC. It codes for CSARDLDGGNEQFF.

Concerning this clonotype: It is likely a read error: a sequence one base away is far more abundant. The chain has TRBV6-1 and TRBJ1-1, with 7 positions matching TRBD1. The CDR3 loop spans 13 amino acids. The germline V gene encodes CDR1 MNHNS and CDR2 SASEGT. CDR3: CASRQGVNTEASF. Written as DNA, the CDR3 is TGTGCCAGCAGGCAGGGGGTGAACACTGAAGCTTCCTTT.

The V and J genes are TRBV5-1 and TRBJ1-6, with 9 bases fitting TRBD1. Germline lookup yields CDR1 SGHRS and CDR2 YFSETQ. The ends lost 0 bases at V and 9 bases at J; junction bases unmatched: 1. The CDR3 is 14 amino acids. In DNA form, the CDR3 reads TGCGCCAGCAGCTTGGGGGACAGGGCTTCACCCCTCCACTTT. It is translated as CASSLGDRASPLHF.

This clonotype appeared many times. The rearrangement uses TRBV28 and TRBJ2-5; D unclear. Trimming pared 3 bases from V and 0 bases from J, leaving 8 bases between. Germline V lookup: CDR1 MDHEN, CDR2 SYDVKM. This CDR3 spans 14 amino acids. The CDR3 here is CASSLVAYQETQYF. The CDR3 DNA reads TGTGCCAGCAGTTTGGTCGCGTACCAAGAGACCCAGTACTTC.

This clonotype was observed a few times. This chain connects TRBV7-2 to TRBJ2-3, with TRBD1 identical over 7 bases. Germline CDR1 is SGHTA and CDR2 is FQGNSA. V shed 3 bases and J 2 bases; nucleotides not matched to a gene: 2. CDR3 length: 14 residues. The CDR3 region is CASSFDRVTDTQYF. The CDR3 DNA reads as TGTGCCAGCAGCTTCGACAGGGTCACAGATACGCAGTATTTT.

A word on this clonotype: The germline gene is not matched at one end of the junction; a read error may be the cause. The chain combines TRBV30 with TRBJ1-1; D possibly corresponds to TRBD1 (5 bases). The CDR3 runs 13 residues. CDR1 and CDR2 (germline): GTSNPN, SVGIG (reference sequence). The CDR3 nucleotides are TGTGCCGGGAGTGGGGGTGAGGACACTGAAGCTTTCTTT. Translated: CAGSGGEDTEAFF.

This clonotype was counted only a few times. A junction boundary mismatches the germline segment, possibly from a read error. J is TRBJ2-2 and V is TRBV5-1, with 9 bases lining up with TRBD1. Germline V CDR1 and CDR2: SGHRS, YFSETQ. The CDR3 has 16 residues. CDR3 in DNA: TGCGCCAGCAGCCTTCCTACAGGGGGCTCTACCGGGGAGCTGTTTTTC. Protein sequence: CASSLPTGGSTGELFF. Full variable domain (remainder filled in from reference TRBV5-1 and TRBJ2-2): KAGVTQTPRYLIKTRGQQVTLSCSPISGHRSVSWYQQTPGQGLQFLFEYFSETQRNKGNFPGRFSGRQFSNSRSEMNVSTLELGDSALYLCASSLPTGGSTGELFFGEGSRLTVL.

The V call is TRBV6-1, the J call TRBJ2-2, with 7 bases matching TRBD1. From germline, CDR1 is MNHNS and CDR2 SASEGT. V lost 7 bases to trimming and J lost 3 bases; unmatched junction nucleotides: 5. This CDR3 has 14 residues. The CDR3 loop is CASTRDRDTGELFF. The CDR3, as DNA: TGTGCCAGCACACGGGACAGAGACACCGGGGAGCTGTTTTTT.

V and J are TRBV14 and TRBJ2-7, with D perhaps assigned TRBD1 or TRBD2 (5 bases each). Trimming removed 1 base at V and 3 bases at J, with 10 bases between. The length of the CDR3 is 14 residues. The V gene's germline CDR1 is SGHDN and CDR2 FVKESK. CDR3 in DNA: TGTGCCAGCAGCCAAGGGGACGCCTTCTACGAGCAGTACTTC. Residues: CASSQGDAFYEQYF. Full variable domain (outside the CDR3, taken from reference TRBV14 and TRBJ2-7): EAGVTQFPSHSVIEKGQTVTLRCDPISGHDNLYWYRRVMGKEIKFLLHFVKESKQDESGMPNNRFLAERTGGTYSTLKVQPAELEDSGVYFCASSQGDAFYEQYFGPGTRLTVT.

J is TRBJ2-3 and V is TRBV27, with D unclear. Trimming took off 1 base at V and 0 bases at J, with 11 bases between the two ends. CDR1 is MNHEY and CDR2 is SMNVEV in the germline V gene (reference sequence). The CDR3 contains 16 residues. CDR3 residues: CASSLFAGSSTDTQYF. The CDR3 bases are TGTGCCAGCAGTTTATTCGCTGGGTCTAGCACAGATACGCAGTATTTT.

The chain uses TRBV9 and TRBJ1-2; the D gene is possibly TRBD1 (6 bases). The V end lost 5 bases, the J end lost 7 bases, and 21 bases lay between the germline ends. The CDR3 extends over 15 amino acids. Germline V gives CDR1 SGDLS, CDR2 YYNGEE. The CDR3: CASRDLSGGTVGYTF. Written as DNA, the CDR3 is TGTGCCAGCAGGGACCTTTCCGGGGGCACGGTTGGCTACACCTTC.

As concerns this clonotype: This may stem from a read error, because a much larger clone lies one nucleotide away. The chain joins TRBV12-3 or TRBV12-4 to TRBJ2-5; the D is unclear. V lost 5 bases to trimming and J lost 3 bases, with 7 bases between them. The CDR3 spans 12 residues. CDR3 DNA sequence: TGTGCCAGCAGTCTTATCGAAGAGACCCAGTACTTC. The encoded protein is CASSLIEETQYF.

This clonotype was seen repeatedly, ten times or more. V is TRBV11-2 and J is TRBJ2-5, with D possibly TRBD1 on 6 matching bases. This CDR3 contains 13 residues. The V gene lost 5 bases and the J gene lost 5 bases, with 12 bases spanning the gap. The germline V gene encodes CDR1 SGHAT and CDR2 FQNNGV. DNA for the CDR3: TGTGCCAGCAGCCCGCGGACAGTTGAGACCCAGTACTTC. Encoded protein: CASSPRTVETQYF.

This clonotype appeared many times. The rearrangement joins TRBV29-1 to TRBJ2-5, with a tentative D call TRBD2 (6 bases). The CDR3 contains 13 residues. Germline CDR1 is SQVTM and CDR2 is ANQGSEA. V was shortened by 3 bases and J by 1 base, with 9 bases between the two germline ends. This CDR3 reads CSVDWEAQETQYF. The CDR3 DNA reads TGCAGCGTTGACTGGGAGGCCCAAGAGACCCAGTACTTC.